Below are 2 T cell receptor beta chains sequenced from a single sample in a study of T cells in narcolepsy. The data were produced by immunoSEQ multiplex PCR, yet TCRdb's version contains in-frame clones alone and is incomplete. The repertoire holds more than 30,000 clones, with roughly 87% as singletons. The sequenced sample was memory (CD45RA-) CD4+ T cells from blood. The receptors come from a human donor in good health.

This clone was counted a single time. V usage is TRBV15 and J usage is TRBJ2-2; 9 bases align to TRBD1. The length of the CDR3 is 17 residues. V was pared by 1 base and J by 4 bases, with 7 bases of the junction left unmatched. CDR1 is LNHNV, CDR2 YYDKDF, per germline (reference sequence). The CDR3 reads CATSRGPGQGVTGELFF. In nucleotides, the CDR3 is TGTGCCACCAGCAGAGGACCGGGACAGGGTGTCACCGGGGAGCTGTTTTTT.

This clone appeared a few times. The CDR3 sequence is CASSPWAGDHQETQYF. The CDR3 DNA sequence: TGTGCCAGCAGCCCCTGGGCAGGGGACCACCAAGAGACCCAGTACTTC. The V gene is TRBV28, the J gene TRBJ2-5; weak D call: TRBD1 (6 bases). The CDR3 covers 16 residues. Germline loops: CDR1 MDHEN, CDR2 SYDVKM. V gave up 6 bases and J gave up 0 bases, with 17 bases separating them.